This T cell receptor (beta chain) is from a study of cytomegalovirus exposure and HLA in healthy donors. About this clone itself: What it binds is not known.

This CDR3 spans 12 amino acids. The germline gives CDR1 SNHLY, CDR2 FYNNEI. The germline V and J ends were trimmed by 4 bases and 7 bases, with 9 bases remaining between them. Whole-study findings and limits: In vitro experiments confirmed that three CMV-associated chains were specific for CMV antigens. The study listed 150 to 200 cytomegalovirus-associated TCR beta chains.

Only in-frame clones appear in the TCRdb table, and some are missing; sequencing was by immunoSEQ multiplex PCR. This repertoire shows fewer than 120,000 clones, 89% found once; its top ten account for around 2%. This sequence originates from a woman aged 18-29 years in good health and CMV-seronegative. The source material was PBMCs. The V call is TRBV2, the J call TRBJ2-3, with a weak D call TRBD1 (5 bases). The CDR3 nucleotides read TGTGCCAGCAGTGTAGGGGTCTATACGCAGTATTTT. It codes for CASSVGVYTQYF.